This T cell receptor (beta chain) was obtained from a study of T cell repertoires in cytomegalovirus infection (dated 2019 in TCRdb). General notes on the study: Donor HLA type was relevant to the analysis, because carriage of CMV infection together with the matching HLA type was indicated by public TCR beta signatures. Broader findings and caveats from the paper: The ex vivo response was dominated by HLA-C-restricted CMV-specific TCR beta clonotypes, and the single most frequent clonotype in two of eight donors was supplied by these HLA-C-restricted clonotypes. In both this cohort and an independent roughly 350-donor cohort, the cumulative frequency of public TCR beta family members distinguished carriers of CMV infection plus the relevant HLA type.

TCRdb names Illumina HiSeq 1500 as the instrument used. Clones were called with MiXCR by TCRdb after fastp trimmed the public reads at Q25, and only in-frame beta chains were retained. Rows with one shared CDR3 protein collapse into an entry with the most common genes and DNA. This sample has roughly 200,000 distinct CDR3 sequences in its table, and 15% to 20% of those were observed once. The biggest ten clones account for under 30% of the sample. This clonotype turned up a few times. What antigen it recognizes has not been identified. No base quality values were provided; no much bigger clone lies one nucleotide off. V is cut back by 0 bases and J by 7 bases, with 16 bases in the junction unmatched. Including the terminal cysteine and phenylalanine, the CDR3 comprises 18 residues. Only the CDR3 part of the read is kept: 54 bases, read in frame from the first base. Per the germline V gene (reference sequence), DFQATT is the CDR1 and SNEGSKA is the CDR2.

The receptor's source is a human donor in good health (CMV status not recorded). Some clones in this sample may be carry-over from other donors' samples. The rearranged segments are TRBV20-1 and TRBJ2-2; TRBD2 agrees with 8 junctional bases. Material: CD8+ T cells from PBMCs. CDR3 reads: CSARDQRRIGLAGGELFF. The DNA sequence follows: TGCAGTGCTAGAGATCAGCGGAGGATTGGACTAGCAGGCGGGGAGCTGTTTTTT.